This entry lists 27 T cell receptor beta chains sequenced from one sample in a study of blood T cells in healthy people across ages. Combining a sample-barcoded 5' primer with a J-beta primer mix, a second PCR ran for roughly 6 to 11 cycles. MiXCR was run by TCRdb on the 5' RACE reads, yielding one entry per CDR3 protein. The sample includes 1.5 million to 2 million distinct CDR3 sequences, roughly 27% of them seen just once. The sample taken for sequencing was blood. The receptor set was obtained from a woman in her twenties or thirties in good health.

This clonotype showed up just a few times. The V call is TRBV20-1, the J call TRBJ1-2; D is unresolved. This CDR3 region has 15 residues. V was pared by 0 bases and J by 0 bases, with 11 bases between. Germline V gene lookup returns CDR1 DFQATT and CDR2 SNEGSKA (reference sequence). The CDR3: CSARDFSRSNYGYTF. CDR3 coding DNA: TGCAGTGCTAGAGATTTTAGTAGGTCTAACTATGGCTACACCTTC.

The chain carries TRBV7-6 and TRBJ2-5, with D maybe TRBD2 (7 bases). Trimming left V 1 base short and J 1 base short, with 10 bases between. CDR1 is SGHVS, CDR2 FNYEAQ, per germline. This CDR3 is 15 amino acids long. The CDR3 reads CASSLEGGIQETQYF. The CDR3 DNA sequence: TGTGCCAGCAGCTTAGAGGGGGGGATCCAAGAGACCCAGTACTTC.

This clonotype was detected many times. J is TRBJ2-7 and V is TRBV29-1, with D perhaps matching TRBD1 (5 bases). CDR3 length equals 14 residues. Deletions cut 1 base from V and 3 bases from J, with 13 bases between. The germline V gene has CDR1 SQVTM and CDR2 ANQGSEA. Here the CDR3 reads CSVEVGQGIYEQYF. In nucleotides, the CDR3 is TGCAGCGTTGAAGTGGGTCAGGGTATCTACGAGCAGTACTTC.

About this clonotype: A much larger clone is a single base away; this may be a read error. This sequence joins TRBV7-9 and TRBJ2-3; no firm D call. V dropped 5 bases and J dropped 3 bases, with 9 bases sitting between them. This CDR3 region has 13 residues. The V gene's germline CDR1 is SEHNR and CDR2 FQNEAQ (reference sequence). CDR3 residues: CASSAAVTDTQYF. The CDR3 bases are TGTGCCAGCAGCGCGGCGGTAACAGATACGCAGTATTTT.

CDR3 protein: CASSSRDFEDSNQPQHF. The CDR3 region has the DNA TGTGCCAGCAGTTCCCGGGACTTCGAGGATAGCAATCAGCCCCAGCATTTT. The V and J genes are TRBV28 and TRBJ1-5; a possible D gene is TRBD1 (5 bases). Germline-derived CDR1 and CDR2 are MDHEN and SYDVKM. This CDR3 contains 17 residues. Trimming took off 4 bases at V and 0 bases at J, with 16 bases between the two ends.

This clonotype was recorded a few times. The V call is TRBV14, the J call TRBJ2-1; 10 bases align to TRBD2. V shed 5 bases, J shed 2 bases, and the junction held 6 bases outside the gene matches. The germline V gene has CDR1 SGHDN and CDR2 FVKESK. The CDR3 covers 16 residues. CDR3 protein: CASSGLAGAAYNEQFF. CDR3 nucleotides: TGTGCCAGCAGCGGGCTAGCGGGAGCGGCCTACAATGAGCAGTTCTTC.

This clonotype occurred a few times. The V gene is TRBV6-2 or TRBV6-3, the J gene TRBJ1-2, with TRBD1 as a possible D gene (5 bases). V lost 2 bases and J 3 bases, leaving 7 bases between the germline ends. Germline CDR1 reads MNHEY; CDR2 reads SVGEGT. The CDR3 has 13 amino acids. In DNA form, the CDR3 reads TGTGCCAGCAGTTACCAGGGACACTATGGCTACACCTTC. Translating gives CASSYQGHYGYTF.

This clonotype was seen repeatedly, ten times or more. This rearrangement joins TRBV3-1 to TRBJ2-5, with a weak D call TRBD1 (6 bases). The germline V gene has CDR1 LGHDT and CDR2 YNNKEL (reference sequence). Deletions cut 4 bases from V and 2 bases from J, with 11 bases between. The CDR3 is 14 amino acids. CDR3 region: CASSRRQEQETQYF. The CDR3 DNA reads as TGTGCCAGCAGCCGCCGACAGGAACAAGAGACCCAGTACTTC.

This clonotype showed up many times. The chain is built from TRBV29-1 and TRBJ2-3, with D unresolved. This CDR3 has 13 amino acids. From germline, CDR1 is SQVTM and CDR2 ANQGSEA. The V gene lost 6 bases and the J gene lost 2 bases, with 12 bases spanning the gap. The CDR3 protein is CSVERVLTDTQYF. The CDR3 nucleotides read TGCAGCGTGGAACGGGTCCTCACAGATACGCAGTATTTT.

The chain combines TRBV9 with TRBJ2-1; TRBD2 matches at 7 bases. V shed 4 bases and J 5 bases; nucleotides not matched to a gene: 15. The CDR3 extends over 17 amino acids. In germline, CDR1 is SGDLS, CDR2 YYNGEE. The DNA for the CDR3 is TGTGCCAGCAGCCCCCGTGGTGGGACTACATTGCACAATGAGCAGTTCTTC. Protein product: CASSPRGGTTLHNEQFF.

This clonotype was found a few times. V gene TRBV7-9 combines with J gene TRBJ1-1; D not resolved. The germline CDR1 and CDR2 sequences are SEHNR and FQNEAQ (reference sequence). Trimming took off 4 bases at V and 0 bases at J, with 9 bases between the two ends. This CDR3 has 14 amino acids. CDR3: CASSCTEMNTEAFF. The CDR3, as DNA: TGTGCCAGCAGCTGCACGGAGATGAACACTGAAGCTTTCTTT.

This clonotype was seen more than once but under ten times. The rearrangement links TRBV29-1 to TRBJ2-2, with D unresolved. Germline V CDR1 and CDR2: SQVTM, ANQGSEA. The CDR3 is made up of 11 amino acids. Trimming took off 1 base at V and 7 bases at J, with 4 bases between the two ends. The chain's CDR3 is CSVEGNGELFF. CDR3 in DNA: TGCAGCGTTGAAGGGAACGGGGAGCTGTTTTTT.

This clonotype occurred a few times. The chain carries TRBV12-3 or TRBV12-4 and TRBJ1-2; 9 bases match TRBD1. Trimming cost V 7 bases and J 3 bases; bases outside gene matches: 6. This CDR3 comprises 14 residues. CDR3 protein: CASTRQGDDYGYTF. The DNA for the CDR3 is TGTGCCAGCACCCGACAGGGGGACGACTATGGCTACACCTTC.

This clonotype was detected ten times or more. The CDR3 nucleotides are TGCGCCAGCAATCCCGGGGGCCACGAGCAGTACTTC. It translates to CASNPGGHEQYF. The rearrangement uses TRBV10-2 and TRBJ2-7; the D call may be TRBD1 or TRBD2 (6 bases each). The CDR3 consists of 12 residues. Trimming removed 7 bases at V and 5 bases at J, with 12 bases between. CDR1 WSHSY and CDR2 SAAADI come from the germline V gene.

This clonotype was observed a handful of times. The genes are TRBV28 and TRBJ2-7; weak D call: TRBD1 (6 bases). V lost 8 bases and J 4 bases, leaving 15 bases between the germline ends. The CDR3 has 13 amino acids. The germline CDR1 and CDR2 sequences are MDHEN and SYDVKM. The CDR3 region has the DNA TGTGCCAGCGTTGGGACAACTATTTACGAGCAGTACTTC. This sequence encodes CASVGTTIYEQYF.

The gene calls are TRBV6-2 or TRBV6-3 and TRBJ2-3; unclear D gene. The CDR3 has 12 residues. V dropped 7 bases and J dropped 1 base, with 6 bases sitting between them. In germline, CDR1 is MNHEY, CDR2 SVGEGT. The CDR3 DNA reads TGTGCCAGCAATTTCGGCACAGATACGCAGTATTTT. Protein: CASNFGTDTQYF.

This clonotype was picked up a small number of times. The J gene is TRBJ2-7, the V gene TRBV18; 7 nucleotides match TRBD2. The CDR3 is 14 residues long. The V gene end was trimmed by 6 bases and the J gene end by 3 bases; junction bases not matched to a gene: 8. In germline, CDR1 is KGHSH, CDR2 LQKENI. The CDR3 reads CASSPGSGIYEQYF. The CDR3 bases are TGTGCCAGCTCCCCGGGCAGCGGGATCTACGAGCAGTACTTC.

This clonotype appeared many times. The chain carries TRBV29-1 and TRBJ1-2; possible D gene TRBD1, 5 bases. Deletions cut 7 bases from V and 3 bases from J, with 12 bases between. Germline loops: CDR1 SQVTM, CDR2 ANQGSEA. The CDR3 has 12 amino acids. CDR3 DNA: TGCAGCGGGGGGGGAGCGGACTATGGCTACACCTTC. This sequence encodes CSGGGADYGYTF.

This clonotype was counted a few times. V usage is TRBV3-1 and J usage is TRBJ2-7; 10 bases map to TRBD2. Germline V gives CDR1 LGHDT, CDR2 YNNKEL (reference sequence). The CDR3 runs 14 residues. The junction had 6 bases not matched to a gene; V was cut back by 5 bases and J by 5 bases. The CDR3 nucleotides are TGTGCCAGCAGCTCCGGGACTAGCGCAAACGAGCAGTACTTC. Amino acids: CASSSGTSANEQYF.

V is TRBV7-2 and J is TRBJ1-6, with D perhaps TRBD1 (5 bases). Between the trimmed V and J ends, which lost 6 bases and 0 bases, there was a span of 21 bases. Germline V gene data show CDR1 as SGHTA and CDR2 as FQGNSA. This CDR3 region has 19 residues. The CDR3 region has the DNA TGTGCCAGCAGGCCAAACGACGGGACCCGGGGCTCCTATAATTCACCCCTCCACTTT. This sequence encodes CASRPNDGTRGSYNSPLHF.

There are a few counts of this clonotype. The V call is TRBV20-1, the J call TRBJ2-3; D gene uncertain. Trimming took 3 bases from V and 0 from J, leaving 16 bases between them. This CDR3 comprises 16 residues. Germline V CDR1 and CDR2: DFQATT, SNEGSKA (reference sequence). The CDR3 loop is CSASGLVTPSTDTQYF. The CDR3, as DNA: TGCAGTGCTAGCGGGCTGGTCACTCCTAGCACAGATACGCAGTATTTT.

The chain employs TRBV2 and TRBJ2-3; maybe TRBD2 (6 bases). V was cut by 3 bases and J by 5 bases, with 15 bases left in between. From germline, CDR1 is SNHLY and CDR2 FYNNEI. There are 15 residues in the CDR3. CDR3 nucleotide sequence: TGTGCCAGCAGTGAGAATCCCGTGGAGGGAGATACGCAGTATTTT. Its protein product is CASSENPVEGDTQYF.

The rearrangement links TRBV5-1 to TRBJ1-5; tentative D call: TRBD1 (5 bases). CDR3 length equals 16 residues. Germline V gives CDR1 SGHRS, CDR2 YFSETQ. V shed 4 bases and J shed 6 bases, with 20 bases lying between them. In nucleotides, the CDR3 is TGCGCCAGCAGCCTTTCCTATCAGGGAGCAGGTCAGCCCCAGCATTTT. Translation gives CASSLSYQGAGQPQHF.

This clonotype appeared many times. This rearrangement joins TRBV5-1 to TRBJ2-3, with D uncertain. The CDR3 spans 16 residues. In germline, CDR1 is SGHRS, CDR2 YFSETQ. Trimming took off 1 base at V and 0 bases at J, with 12 bases between the two ends. The CDR3 protein is CASSLSSPRSTDTQYF. The CDR3 coding sequence is TGCGCCAGCAGCTTGTCGTCTCCCAGAAGCACAGATACGCAGTATTTT.

This clonotype was observed a few times. The chain employs TRBV20-1 and TRBJ2-7; the D gene is possibly TRBD2 (6 bases). V gave up 6 bases and J gave up 2 bases, with 14 bases separating them. The germline V gene has CDR1 DFQATT and CDR2 SNEGSKA (reference sequence). The CDR3 is 13 amino acids. The CDR3 DNA sequence: TGCAGTGCACCAAGCGGGTTCCCCTACGAGCAGTACTTC. It codes for CSAPSGFPYEQYF.

This clonotype was seen just once. This could be a read error, since a much larger clone is one nucleotide away. The chain links TRBV7-9 to TRBJ2-1; 10 nucleotides agree with TRBD2. The better agreement between TRBJ2-7 and the DNA end casts doubt on the J call. Per the germline V gene, CDR1 is SEHNR and CDR2 is FQNEAQ (reference sequence). There are 15 residues in the CDR3. CDR3 nucleotide sequence: TGTGCCAGCAGCTTACAGCGGGGGGGGTACAATGAGCAGTACTTC. This codes for CASSLQRGGYNEQYF.

The chain links TRBV7-2 to TRBJ1-2, with TRBD1 matching 7 bases. Germline loops: CDR1 SGHTA, CDR2 FQGNSA. CDR3 length: 14 amino acids. The trim removed 1 base at V and 7 bases at J, leaving 6 bases unmatched. DNA for the CDR3: TGTGCCAGCAGCTTAGAAGGACAGGCTTCTGGCTACACCTTC. Translation: CASSLEGQASGYTF.